These 28 T cell receptor beta chains came from one sample sequenced in a study of T cells in Graves' hyperthyroidism and ophthalmopathy. Amplification targeted TCR beta CDR3 regions from RNA transcripts. The primer set for the first-round RT-PCR of the TCR CDR3 was HTBI. TCRdb passed the multiplex PCR reads through MiXCR, listing each CDR3 protein once. The sample has about 400,000 distinct CDR3 sequences, more than 13% seen once. Source material: blood. These receptors all come from a woman in her twenties or thirties with Graves' hyperthyroidism.

This clonotype was detected many times. This chain uses TRBV12-3 or TRBV12-4 with TRBJ2-1; 11 positions agree with TRBD2. Trimming removed 4 bases from V and 6 bases from J; junction bases left unmatched: 8. The CDR3 has 16 amino acids. For the CDR3, the DNA is TGTGCCAGCAGTTCGGAGGGGACTAGCGGTAGCAATGAGCAGTTCTTC. It specifies CASSSEGTSGSNEQFF.

This clonotype was recorded at least ten times. The genes are TRBV5-1 and TRBJ2-5, with 10 nucleotides matching TRBD2. This CDR3 is 16 amino acids long. The V gene end was trimmed by 3 bases and the J gene end by 5 bases; junction bases not matched to a gene: 10. CDR1 and CDR2 (germline): SGHRS, YFSETQ. CDR3 sequence: CASSSQPTSGLETQYF. In nucleotides, the CDR3 is TGCGCCAGCAGCTCCCAACCGACTAGCGGGCTCGAGACCCAGTACTTC.

In this sample, this clonotype turned up a few times. The rearrangement links TRBV6-1 to TRBJ1-4; 9 nucleotides agree with TRBD1. Trimming at V came to 2 bases and at J to 8 bases, leaving 6 bases not matched to a gene. The CDR3 length is 15 residues. The germline V gene has CDR1 MNHNS and CDR2 SASEGT. The CDR3 sequence: CASSERGTGKEKLFF. Here the CDR3 DNA reads TGTGCCAGCAGTGAAAGAGGGACAGGGAAAGAAAAACTGTTTTTT.

The table lists this clonotype with a few counts. With a much larger clone just one base away, this may be a read error. This sequence joins TRBV3-1 and TRBJ2-5; the D gene could be TRBD1 or TRBD2 (5 bases each). V lost 5 bases to trimming and J lost 4 bases, with 20 bases between them. The V gene's germline CDR1 is LGHDT and CDR2 YNNKEL (reference sequence). This CDR3 has 16 residues. CDR3 sequence reads: CASSAIRGRVPETQYF. In nucleotides, the CDR3 is TGTGCCAGCAGCGCGATCCGGGGCAGGGTTCCAGAGACCCAGTACTTC.

This clonotype has at least ten counts. The chain has TRBV6-2 or TRBV6-3 and TRBJ2-7, with no clear D. Per germline, CDR1 MNHEY and CDR2 SVGEGT. CDR3 length equals 17 residues. The germline V and J ends were trimmed by 9 bases and 1 base, with 25 bases remaining between them. This CDR3 reads CASRPPVVLGQSYEQYF. CDR3 DNA: TGTGCCAGTAGACCCCCCGTCGTCCTTGGCCAATCCTACGAGCAGTACTTC.

There are many counts of this clonotype. The CDR3 DNA reads TGTGCCAGCAGGAGACAGGGCAATCAGCCCCAGCATTTT. Protein: CASRRQGNQPQHF. This chain uses TRBV27 with TRBJ1-5; possible D gene TRBD1, 6 bases. The CDR3 covers 13 residues. Trimming took 6 bases from V and 2 from J, leaving 8 bases between them. The V gene's germline CDR1 is MNHEY and CDR2 SMNVEV (reference sequence).

This chain joins TRBV6-1 and TRBJ1-1, with a possible D match to TRBD1 (6 bases). Trimming left V 8 bases short and J 8 bases short, with 18 bases between. Germline V gene sequence: CDR1 MNHNS, CDR2 SASEGT. This CDR3 has 13 residues. The CDR3 loop reads CASAWQGRTEAFF. CDR3 nucleotide sequence: TGTGCCAGCGCATGGCAGGGGAGAACCGAAGCTTTCTTT.

The rearrangement uses TRBV3-1 and TRBJ2-3; 7 bases match TRBD2. V trimming: 1 base; J trimming: 4 bases; junction bases outside the gene matches: 5. The CDR3 covers 15 residues. Germline CDR1 is LGHDT and CDR2 is YNNKEL (reference sequence). The chain's CDR3 is CASSQGAAGADTQYF. The DNA for the CDR3 is TGTGCCAGCAGCCAAGGTGCGGCGGGGGCAGATACGCAGTATTTT.

This clonotype was counted at least ten times. J is TRBJ1-2 and V is TRBV28; possibly TRBD1 for D (5 bases). In germline, CDR1 is MDHEN, CDR2 SYDVKM. The CDR3 totals 13 residues. V was trimmed by 5 bases and J by 4 bases, leaving 11 bases between them. CDR3 sequence (DNA): TGTGCCAGCAGTCCCCGACAGCTCTATGGCTACACCTTC. Protein sequence: CASSPRQLYGYTF.

This clonotype was detected ten times or more. The chain joins TRBV2 to TRBJ2-7; TRBD1 or TRBD2 may be the D gene (5 bases each). This CDR3 contains 13 residues. Trimming took off 8 bases at V and 2 bases at J, with 13 bases between the two ends. Germline V gene sequence: CDR1 SNHLY, CDR2 FYNNEI. The CDR3 DNA follows: TGTGCCAGCGGCAGGGAGACTACCTACGAGCAGTACTTC. Protein product: CASGRETTYEQYF.

There are a few counts of this clonotype. The V call is TRBV18, the J call TRBJ2-1; D unclear. The CDR3 runs 15 residues. CDR1 is KGHSH, CDR2 LQKENI, per germline. V was pared by 1 base and J by 0 bases, with 7 bases between. This CDR3 is CASSPLQDSYNEQFF. The CDR3 bases are TGTGCCAGCTCACCACTGCAGGACTCCTACAATGAGCAGTTCTTC. The whole variable domain, filled in from reference TRBV18 and TRBJ2-1, reads NAGVMQNPRHLVRRRGQEARLRCSPMKGHSHVYWYRQLPEEGLKFMVYLQKENIIDESGMPKERFSAEFPKEGPSILRIQQVVRGDSAAYFCASSPLQDSYNEQFFGPGTRLTVL.

This clonotype has ten or more counts. This chain connects TRBV6-1 to TRBJ2-1; D may be TRBD1 (6 bases). Germline CDR1 and CDR2: MNHNS and SASEGT. CDR3 length: 12 amino acids. The germline V and J ends were trimmed by 0 bases and 10 bases, with 7 bases remaining between them. The CDR3, as DNA: TGTGCCAGCAGTGAAGCGGGGACAGAGCAGTTCTTC. Its protein product is CASSEAGTEQFF.

This clonotype was seen many times. V and J are TRBV6-1 and TRBJ2-7; the match to TRBD2 covers 11 bases. CDR3 length: 15 residues. With V trimmed by 6 bases and J by 3 bases, 7 bases remained unmatched. Germline CDR1 and CDR2: MNHNS and SASEGT. For the CDR3, the DNA is TGTGCCAGCAGAAAGGGACTAGCGGATCACTACGAGCAGTACTTC. Its translation is CASRKGLADHYEQYF.

This clonotype was observed at least ten times. The V gene is TRBV12-3 or TRBV12-4, the J gene TRBJ2-7; either TRBD1 or TRBD2 may fit D (5 bases each). V lost 5 bases, J lost 1 base, and 18 bases lay in between. CDR3 length equals 16 residues. CDR3 bases: TGTGCCAGCAGTCCCCCGAGGGGTACGAAGTCCTACGAGCAGTACTTC. Translated, it gives CASSPPRGTKSYEQYF.

The chain links TRBV25-1 to TRBJ1-3; a weak D match, TRBD1 (5 bases). Germline V gene lookup returns CDR1 MGHDK and CDR2 SYGVNS. Trimming left V 1 base short and J 0 bases short, with 13 bases between. This CDR3 is built from 17 residues. CDR3 region: CASSEFRQGLSGNTIYF. CDR3 DNA sequence: TGTGCCAGCAGTGAATTTCGGCAGGGCCTCTCTGGAAACACCATATATTTT.

This clonotype has just a few counts. The chain joins TRBV25-1 to TRBJ1-6, with 8 bases lining up with TRBD1. Germline values: CDR1 MGHDK, CDR2 SYGVNS. V gave up 2 bases and J gave up 7 bases; unmatched junction bases: 7. CDR3 length: 16 residues. The CDR3, as DNA: TGTGCCAGCAGTGAAGCTTCGGGGACAGGAAATTCACCCCTCCACTTT. Amino acid sequence: CASSEASGTGNSPLHF.

This clonotype was recorded a few times. V usage is TRBV6-1 and J usage is TRBJ2-1, with D unresolved. The V end lost 6 bases, the J end lost 8 bases, and 8 bases lay between the germline ends. Germline lookup yields CDR1 MNHNS and CDR2 SASEGT. There are 11 residues in the CDR3. CDR3 protein: CASRRVYEQFF. Written as DNA, the CDR3 is TGTGCCAGCAGAAGGGTTTATGAGCAGTTCTTC.

This clonotype has a count of ten or more. J is TRBJ2-3 and V is TRBV18; TRBD2 matches at 7 bases. J lost 2 bases, V lost 4 bases, and 9 bases had no gene match. The CDR3 length is 16 residues. The germline V gene encodes CDR1 KGHSH and CDR2 LQKENI. CDR3 bases: TGTGCCAGCTCACGCACCGGAGCGGGGTCCACAGATACGCAGTATTTT. It codes for CASSRTGAGSTDTQYF.

This clonotype was counted at least ten times. The CDR3 reads CSPSQRGSTDTQYF. The CDR3, as DNA: TGCAGTCCTTCCCAACGGGGGAGCACAGATACGCAGTATTTT. The chain combines TRBV20-1 with TRBJ2-3; weak D call: TRBD2 (6 bases). This CDR3 comprises 14 residues. Germline CDR1 reads DFQATT; CDR2 reads SNEGSKA (reference sequence). V lost 8 bases to trimming and J lost 0 bases, with 15 bases between them.

A word on this clonotype: With a much larger clone just one base away, this may be a read error. The chain uses TRBV3-1 and TRBJ2-7; the match to TRBD2 covers 10 bases. CDR3 length: 15 residues. CDR1 is LGHDT and CDR2 is YNNKEL in the germline V gene (reference sequence). The DNA of the CDR3 is TGTGCCAACAGCCAAGACGTGACTAGCGGGCCGGAGCAGTACTTC. Encoded protein: CANSQDVTSGPEQYF.

This sequence joins TRBV3-1 and TRBJ2-7, with 8 bases fitting TRBD1. Looked up from germline, CDR1 is LGHDT and CDR2 is YNNKEL (reference sequence). V shed 10 bases and J 4 bases; nucleotides not matched to a gene: 6. The CDR3 spans 12 residues. CDR3 loop: CATGTGPYEQYF. CDR3 sequence (DNA): TGTGCCACCGGGACAGGTCCTTACGAGCAGTACTTC.

This clonotype was seen a few times. This chain connects TRBV20-1 to TRBJ1-2; D is unclear. Per germline, CDR1 DFQATT and CDR2 SNEGSKA (reference sequence). This CDR3 is 13 amino acids long. The ends were cut back, 5 bases at V and 2 bases at J, with 12 bases in the middle. In nucleotides, the CDR3 is TGCAGTGCTTACCTGACCGAGAACTATGGCTACACCTTC. It yields the protein CSAYLTENYGYTF.

This clonotype was counted a few times. V is TRBV3-1 and J is TRBJ2-7; 8 bases are shared with TRBD2. Unmatched junction bases numbered 5, after V lost 4 bases and J lost 3 bases. The length of the CDR3 is 14 residues. Germline values: CDR1 LGHDT, CDR2 YNNKEL (reference sequence). The CDR3 spells CASSPGGGGYEQYF. CDR3 nucleotides: TGTGCCAGCAGCCCCGGGGGGGGTGGCTACGAGCAGTACTTC.

This clonotype was counted ten times or more. The rearrangement links TRBV3-1 to TRBJ2-1, with D possibly called TRBD1 or TRBD2 (5 bases each). The germline gives CDR1 LGHDT, CDR2 YNNKEL (reference sequence). V was pared by 3 bases and J by 9 bases, with 18 bases between. This CDR3 is 15 amino acids long. The CDR3 sequence is CASSQGTLASGEQFF. The CDR3 bases are TGTGCCAGCAGCCAGGGGACGTTGGCTAGTGGTGAGCAGTTCTTC.

This clonotype was recorded many times. The chain carries TRBV12-3 or TRBV12-4 and TRBJ2-7; D may be TRBD2 (6 bases). The CDR3 covers 17 residues. Trimming shortened V by 5 bases and J by 2 bases, and 22 bases separated the two germline ends. DNA for the CDR3: TGTGCCAGCAGTCAATGGGGAAGTAGCGGAGCAGCCTACGAGCAGTACTTC. It codes for CASSQWGSSGAAYEQYF.

The chain recombines TRBV20-1 with TRBJ1-1; D might be TRBD1 (5 bases). Germline loops: CDR1 DFQATT, CDR2 SNEGSKA (reference sequence). Trimming cost V 1 base and J 7 bases, with 19 bases left between them. This CDR3 has 15 amino acids. CDR3 region: CSARAAGRGLDEAFF. The CDR3 DNA reads as TGCAGTGCTAGAGCAGCGGGCCGGGGGTTGGATGAAGCTTTCTTT.

The V and J genes are TRBV6-1 and TRBJ2-5; TRBD1 aligns across 7 bases. Germline V lookup: CDR1 MNHNS, CDR2 SASEGT. V was pared by 5 bases and J by 5 bases, with 8 bases of the junction left unmatched. This CDR3 spans 14 amino acids. The CDR3 reads CASSSRQGYETQYF. CDR3 DNA: TGTGCCAGCAGTTCCCGACAGGGCTACGAGACCCAGTACTTC.

The gene calls are TRBV3-1 and TRBJ2-3; maybe TRBD2 (7 bases). The germline gives CDR1 LGHDT, CDR2 YNNKEL (reference sequence). The CDR3 consists of 16 residues. The V end lost 1 base, the J end lost 3 bases, and 14 bases lay between the germline ends. CDR3 sequence: CASSQAGGRGTDTQYF. The CDR3 DNA sequence: TGTGCCAGCAGCCAAGCCGGGGGGAGGGGGACAGATACGCAGTATTTT.